The 30 T cell receptor beta chains listed next were all sequenced from one sample in a study of shared clonotypes between healthy human individuals (dated by TCRdb to about 2020). Receptor amplification or capture employed the immunoSEQ multiplex PCR assay. The immuneACCESS repertoire file appears here via TCRdb, limited to in-frame rearrangements. These files lack a portion of the clones; in checked studies, under half of the deficit traces to unresolved V genes, and the cause of the others is not known. Within this sample are 850,000 to 1,100,000 clones, with approximately 80% of them counted one time only. Clones ranked in the top ten supply approximately 0.95% of the sample. Sequencing was carried out using memory CD4+ T cells from PBMCs. This specimen's cell subset or site label, interpreted: CD45RA-negative fraction. The receptors were sampled from a young man in good health. Some clones in this sample may be carry-over from other donors' samples.

This clone showed up just a few times. The same CDR3 can be traced to other DNA sequences in this sample. V usage is TRBV28 and J usage is TRBJ1-6; TRBD1 matches 11 bases. Germline V gene data show CDR1 as MDHEN and CDR2 as SYDVKM. This CDR3 has 15 residues. Trimming at V came to 2 bases and at J to 7 bases, leaving 1 base not matched to a gene. Written as DNA, the CDR3 is TGTGCCAGCAGTTTAGGGACAGGGGGGAATTCACCCCTCCACTTT. Amino acid sequence: CASSLGTGGNSPLHF.

The J gene is TRBJ2-5, the V gene TRBV5-1; no definite D call. The length of the CDR3 is 13 residues. V was clipped by 2 bases and J by 5 bases, with 10 bases between them. CDR1 is SGHRS, CDR2 YFSETQ, per germline. The CDR3 is CASSFRLRETQYF. The CDR3 DNA reads TGCGCCAGCAGCTTCCGCCTCCGGGAGACCCAGTACTTC.

This chain's CDR3 is CASSLLGTSDSYEQYF. In nucleotides, the CDR3 is TGTGCCAGCAGTTTATTAGGGACTAGCGACTCCTACGAGCAGTACTTC. The gene calls are TRBV27 and TRBJ2-7; 10 positions agree with TRBD2. CDR1 is MNHEY and CDR2 is SMNVEV in the germline V gene (reference sequence). V shed 1 base, J shed 0 bases, and the junction held 3 bases outside the gene matches. The CDR3 runs to 16 residues.

The chain uses TRBV10-3 and TRBJ1-2, with a possible D match to TRBD1 (5 bases). The CDR3 loop spans 14 amino acids. Trimming removed 4 bases at V and 3 bases at J, with 12 bases between. From germline, CDR1 is ENHRY and CDR2 SYGVKD. For the CDR3, the DNA is TGTGCCATCAGTGCGTCCCAGGGACACTATGGCTACACCTTC. Encoded protein: CAISASQGHYGYTF.

The chain has TRBV19 and TRBJ2-6; D possibly matches TRBD1 or TRBD2 (5 bases each). V dropped 4 bases and J dropped 0 bases, with 13 bases sitting between them. This CDR3 is built from 17 residues. Germline lookup yields CDR1 LNHDA and CDR2 SQIVND (reference sequence). DNA of the CDR3: TGTGCCAGTAGTAATCCGGGACGCCTCTCTGGGGCCAACGTCCTGACTTTC. It translates to CASSNPGRLSGANVLTF.

This chain uses TRBV5-4 with TRBJ2-2, with TRBD2 matching 8 bases. This CDR3 comprises 17 residues. The V gene end was trimmed by 0 bases and the J gene end by 8 bases; junction bases not matched to a gene: 12. Germline V CDR1 and CDR2: SGHNT, YYREEE (reference sequence). The CDR3 coding sequence is TGTGCCAGCAGCTTGGGGAGCGGGAGCGGGGTTACGGGGGAGCTGTTTTTT. Protein sequence: CASSLGSGSGVTGELFF.

V gene TRBV11-3 combines with J gene TRBJ1-1; no clear D gene. The CDR3 spans 13 residues. V was cut by 2 bases and J by 1 base, with 5 bases left in between. Germline V gene data show CDR1 as SGHNT and CDR2 as YENEEA. The CDR3 sequence: CASSLYWNTEAFF. In DNA form, the CDR3 reads TGTGCCAGCAGCTTATACTGGAACACTGAAGCTTTCTTT.

The chain joins TRBV10-1 to TRBJ2-5; D is uncertain. V lost 3 bases and J 1 base, leaving 12 bases between the germline ends. Germline CDR1 WNHNN, CDR2 SYGVQD (reference sequence). The CDR3 is 15 residues long. Here the CDR3 reads CASSEYSTSQETQYF. The CDR3 bases are TGCGCCAGCAGTGAATACAGTACTTCCCAAGAGACCCAGTACTTC.

The sample holds many counts of this clone. This chain uses TRBV25-1 with TRBJ2-7, with no clear D. Between the trimmed V and J ends, which lost 3 bases and 1 base, there was a span of 13 bases. The CDR3 consists of 15 residues. The germline V gene has CDR1 MGHDK and CDR2 SYGVNS. CDR3 residues: CASSDRVLTSYEQYF. The DNA for the CDR3 is TGTGCCAGCAGTGATCGGGTACTAACGTCCTACGAGCAGTACTTC.

The CDR3 reads CASSLRGQGSSYEQYF. The CDR3 DNA follows: TGTGCCAGCAGTTTACGTGGGCAGGGGAGCTCCTACGAGCAGTACTTC. The chain recombines TRBV28 with TRBJ2-7, with a weak D call TRBD1 (6 bases). CDR1 is MDHEN and CDR2 is SYDVKM in the germline V gene. The V gene lost 2 bases and the J gene lost 0 bases, with 14 bases spanning the gap. The CDR3 spans 16 residues. The full variable domain, rest sourced from reference TRBV28 and TRBJ2-7, is DVKVTQSSRYLVKRTGEKVFLECVQDMDHENMFWYRQDPGLGLRLIYFSYDVKMKEKGDIPEGYSVSREKKERFSLILESASTNQTSMYLCASSLRGQGSSYEQYFGPGTRLTVT.

The chain has TRBV2 and TRBJ2-2, with D possibly matching TRBD2 (5 bases). The CDR3 has 15 residues. Looked up from germline, CDR1 is SNHLY and CDR2 is FYNNEI. Deletions cut 4 bases from V and 0 bases from J, with 9 bases between. CDR3 amino acids: CASSVGGSNTGELFF. DNA for the CDR3: TGTGCCAGCAGTGTTGGCGGGTCGAACACCGGGGAGCTGTTTTTT.

This clone was recorded a few times. J is TRBJ1-4 and V is TRBV7-9, with D uncertain. The CDR3 is made up of 13 amino acids. CDR1 is SEHNR and CDR2 is FQNEAQ in the germline V gene (reference sequence). Trimming removed 6 bases from V and 13 bases from J, with 18 bases in between. CDR3 sequence (DNA): TGTGCCAGCAGTTGGTTCGGGGAGAGTAGACTGTTTTTT. It encodes CASSWFGESRLFF.

V usage is TRBV27 and J usage is TRBJ1-2, with 9 bases aligning to TRBD1. CDR3 size: 14 residues. The germline CDR1 and CDR2 sequences are MNHEY and SMNVEV (reference sequence). V shed 6 bases, J shed 5 bases, and the junction held 7 bases outside the gene matches. For the CDR3, the DNA is TGTGCCAGCAGATATCCGGGACAGGGTTATGGCTACACCTTC. Amino acids: CASRYPGQGYGYTF.

This chain uses TRBV29-1 with TRBJ2-1; 11 nucleotides agree with TRBD2. The CDR3 length is 14 residues. Germline-derived CDR1 and CDR2 are SQVTM and ANQGSEA. V lost 3 bases and J lost 9; bases outside the gene matches: 7. The CDR3 region is CSVDKLAGVGEQFF. The CDR3 nucleotides are TGCAGCGTTGACAAACTAGCGGGAGTTGGTGAGCAGTTCTTC.

The CDR3 loop is CASHRPDGTEAFF. CDR3 DNA sequence: TGTGCCAGCCACCGGCCCGACGGGACTGAAGCTTTCTTT. The chain combines TRBV2 with TRBJ1-1, with D uncertain. Germline V gene data show CDR1 as SNHLY and CDR2 as FYNNEI. With 8 bases removed from V and 5 bases from J, the gap between germline ends came to 15 bases. This CDR3 is built from 13 residues. The full variable domain, completed using reference TRBV2 and TRBJ1-1, is EPEVTQTPSHQVTQMGQEVILRCVPISNHLYFYWYRQILGQKVEFLVSFYNNEISEKSEIFDDQFSVERPDGSNFTLKIRSTKLEDSAMYFCASHRPDGTEAFFGQGTRLTVV.

This chain connects TRBV5-4 to TRBJ2-5; maybe TRBD2 (6 bases). V was clipped by 4 bases and J by 5 bases, with 15 bases between them. CDR1 is SGHNT, CDR2 YYREEE, per germline (reference sequence). The CDR3 is made up of 14 amino acids. CDR3 residues: CASSAAGSRETQYF. CDR3 in DNA: TGTGCCAGCAGCGCGGCGGGGAGTCGGGAGACCCAGTACTTC.

The rearrangement joins TRBV29-1 to TRBJ1-3, with a tentative D call TRBD1 (6 bases). This CDR3 has 13 amino acids. Trimming removed 4 bases from V and 2 bases from J, with 9 bases in between. The germline gives CDR1 SQVTM, CDR2 ANQGSEA. The CDR3 bases are TGCAGCGTTGCCGGGGGCACTGGAAACACCATATATTTT. Protein product: CSVAGGTGNTIYF.

This clone has a single count. The chain has TRBV13 and TRBJ2-7; TRBD2 matches at 10 bases. The length of the CDR3 is 15 residues. Per the germline V gene, CDR1 is PRHDT and CDR2 is FYEKMQ (reference sequence). The junction had 9 bases not matched to a gene; V was cut back by 6 bases and J by 4 bases. The CDR3 DNA sequence: TGTGCCAGCAGATCGCTAGCGGGAGTAGGGTACGAGCAGTACTTC. Its protein is CASRSLAGVGYEQYF.

This clone was observed a few times. This chain joins TRBV11-2 and TRBJ2-3; TRBD2 matches 16 bases. CDR1 SGHAT and CDR2 FQNNGV come from the germline V gene. Trimming cost V 6 bases and J 6 bases; bases outside gene matches: 6. The CDR3 runs 16 residues. CDR3 nucleotides: TGTGCCAGCAGAACCGGGACTAGCGGGAGGGTGGATACGCAGTATTTT. Its translation is CASRTGTSGRVDTQYF.

The chain recombines TRBV28 with TRBJ2-7; TRBD1 matches at 9 bases. The V and J ends lost 3 bases and 4 bases, in that order; junction bases with no gene match: 4. CDR3 length: 14 residues. Germline V gene lookup returns CDR1 MDHEN and CDR2 SYDVKM. The CDR3 DNA reads as TGTGCCAGCAGTTTTATGGACAGGGGTTACGAGCAGTACTTC. Its translation is CASSFMDRGYEQYF.

The count of this clone is one. This chain uses TRBV7-2 with TRBJ2-7; 11 bases are a match to TRBD2. The junction had 8 bases not matched to a gene; V was cut back by 4 bases and J by 6 bases. This CDR3 contains 15 residues. Germline-derived CDR1 and CDR2 are SGHTA and FQGNSA. The DNA for the CDR3 is TGTGCCAGCAGCTATACTAGCGGGAGTTCGAGCGAGCAGTACTTC. This codes for CASSYTSGSSSEQYF.

For this clone: Other DNA sequences in this sample translate to the same CDR3. DNA of the CDR3: TGCGCCAGCAGCCTGGCCCAAGATACGCAGTATTTT. This translates into CASSLAQDTQYF. The chain couples TRBV5-1 to TRBJ2-3, with D uncertain. CDR3 length: 12 residues. Germline V lookup: CDR1 SGHRS, CDR2 YFSETQ. Trimming shortened V by 4 bases and J by 5 bases, and 8 bases separated the two germline ends.

The chain employs TRBV27 and TRBJ2-2, with D possibly being TRBD1 (5 bases). Germline CDR1 is MNHEY and CDR2 is SMNVEV (reference sequence). V was shortened by 5 bases and J by 7 bases, with 14 bases between the two germline ends. CDR3 length equals 14 residues. The CDR3 here is CASSPRRDVGELFF. The CDR3, as DNA: TGTGCCAGCAGTCCCCGCAGGGATGTCGGGGAGCTGTTTTTT.

The chain has TRBV5-1 and TRBJ2-5, with 11 bases aligning to TRBD2. CDR1 is SGHRS, CDR2 YFSETQ, per germline. There are 16 residues in the CDR3. J lost 4 bases, V lost 1 base, and 6 bases had no gene match. In DNA, the CDR3 is TGCGCCAGCAGCTTGACACTAGCGGGAGTTGGAGAGACCCAGTACTTC. Protein product: CASSLTLAGVGETQYF.

This CDR3 reads CASTLRDRSLQPQHF. The CDR3 nucleotides are TGTGCCAGCACCCTCCGGGACAGAAGTCTTCAGCCCCAGCATTTT. This sequence joins TRBV28 and TRBJ1-5, with TRBD1 matching over 7 bases. The CDR3 extends over 15 amino acids. CDR1 is MDHEN and CDR2 is SYDVKM in the germline V gene. Losses at the gene ends were 7 bases for V and 6 bases for J; bases not matched to a gene: 12.

The chain links TRBV27 to TRBJ2-1, with 9 bases matching TRBD2. CDR3 length equals 13 residues. Unmatched junction bases numbered 6, after V lost 9 bases and J lost 6 bases. Germline CDR1 MNHEY, CDR2 SMNVEV (reference sequence). The CDR3 protein is CARHSGSSNEQFF. Written as DNA, the CDR3 is TGTGCCAGACATAGCGGGAGTTCCAATGAGCAGTTCTTC.

The V and J genes are TRBV5-1 and TRBJ1-4; TRBD1 matches 9 bases. This CDR3 spans 14 amino acids. CDR1 is SGHRS and CDR2 is YFSETQ in the germline V gene. The junction had 5 bases not matched to a gene; V was cut back by 4 bases and J by 7 bases. The CDR3 is CASSTQGATEKLFF. The CDR3 DNA reads TGCGCCAGCAGCACACAGGGGGCCACTGAAAAACTGTTTTTT.

This chain joins TRBV7-2 and TRBJ1-4; the D is unclear. CDR3 length equals 16 residues. Looked up from germline, CDR1 is SGHTA and CDR2 is FQGNSA. The germline V and J ends were trimmed by 5 bases and 0 bases, with 13 bases remaining between them. The CDR3 sequence is CASSPRYNPTNEKLFF. For the CDR3, the DNA is TGTGCCAGCAGCCCCCGTTATAACCCAACTAATGAAAAACTGTTTTTT.

The chain is built from TRBV9 and TRBJ2-3; 7 positions agree with TRBD2. This CDR3 region has 14 residues. Trimming at V came to 4 bases and at J to 5 bases, leaving 7 bases not matched to a gene. Germline assignment: CDR1 SGDLS and CDR2 YYNGEE. The CDR3 nucleotides are TGTGCCAGCAGCTCGGGGGGAGGTGGAGATACGCAGTATTTT. This codes for CASSSGGGGDTQYF.

The chain carries TRBV28 and TRBJ2-5; perhaps TRBD1 as D (6 bases). Trimming stripped 5 bases from V and 5 bases from J, with 12 bases between. The CDR3 spans 13 residues. The V gene's germline CDR1 is MDHEN and CDR2 SYDVKM. The CDR3 nucleotides read TGTGCCAGCAGTAACAGGGTTAGGGAGACCCAGTACTTC. Protein product: CASSNRVRETQYF.